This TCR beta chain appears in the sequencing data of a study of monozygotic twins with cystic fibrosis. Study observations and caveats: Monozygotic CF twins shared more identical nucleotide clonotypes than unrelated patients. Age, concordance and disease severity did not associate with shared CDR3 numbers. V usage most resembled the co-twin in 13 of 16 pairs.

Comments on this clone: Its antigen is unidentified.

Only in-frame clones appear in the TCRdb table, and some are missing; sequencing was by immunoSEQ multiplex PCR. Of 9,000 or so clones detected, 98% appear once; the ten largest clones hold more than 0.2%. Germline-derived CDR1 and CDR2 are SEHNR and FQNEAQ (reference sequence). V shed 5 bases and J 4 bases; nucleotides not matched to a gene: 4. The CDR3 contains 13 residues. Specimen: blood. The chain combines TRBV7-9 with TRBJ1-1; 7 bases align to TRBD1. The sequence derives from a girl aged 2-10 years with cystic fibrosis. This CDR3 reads CASSLPGGTEAFF. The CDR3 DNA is TGTGCCAGCAGCCTCCCAGGGGGCACTGAAGCTTTCTTT. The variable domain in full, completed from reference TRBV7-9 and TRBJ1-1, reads DTGVSQNPRHKITKRGQNVTFRCDPISEHNRLYWYRQTLGQGPEFLTYFQNEAQLEKSRLLSDRFSAERPKGSFSTLEIQRTEQGDSAMYLCASSLPGGTEAFFGQGTRLTVV.